A single sample gave rise to the 24 T cell receptor beta chains below, sequenced in a study of shared clonotypes between healthy human individuals. Terminally differentiated effector memory CD45RA+ cells were excluded from the naive CD8 cells, which were CD45RO-negative and positively selected for CCR7. Some clones are missing from TCRdb's copy, which holds only in-frame ones; the method was immunoSEQ multiplex PCR. The sample carries approximately 2,200,000 clones, just over 90% recorded once. Sequenced: naive CD8+ T cells from PBMCs. The receptor set was obtained from a man aged 18 to 35 in good health. Some clones in this sample may be carry-over from other donors' samples.

This clone has just one count. This chain uses TRBV5-6 with TRBJ1-5; maybe TRBD1 (6 bases). Deletions cut 4 bases from V and 5 bases from J, with 25 bases between. The CDR3 consists of 18 residues. The germline V gene has CDR1 SGHDT and CDR2 YYEEEE. The CDR3: CASSQDRGPRGGHQPQHF. CDR3 coding DNA: TGTGCCAGCAGCCAGGATAGGGGCCCCAGGGGAGGCCATCAGCCCCAGCATTTT. The full variable domain, rest sourced from reference TRBV5-6 and TRBJ1-5, is DAGVTQSPTHLIKTRGQQVTLRCSPKSGHDTVSWYQQALGQGPQFIFQYYEEEERQRGNFPDRFSGHQFPNYSSELNVNALLLGDSALYLCASSQDRGPRGGHQPQHFGDGTRLSIL.

The chain joins TRBV4-3 to TRBJ2-2, with 16 bases matching TRBD2. This CDR3 region has 16 residues. Trimming removed 4 bases from V and 6 bases from J; junction bases left unmatched: 2. Germline V gene lookup returns CDR1 LGHNA and CDR2 YSLEER. As DNA, the CDR3 is TGCGCCAGCAGCCCAGGGACTAGCGGGAGGGCCGGGGAGCTGTTTTTT. Translation gives CASSPGTSGRAGELFF.

The chain combines TRBV7-8 with TRBJ2-1, with 9 bases matching TRBD2. CDR1 is SGHVS and CDR2 is FQNEAQ in the germline V gene. J was trimmed by 9 bases and V by 6 bases; bases with no gene match: 21. The CDR3 loop spans 18 amino acids. The DNA for the CDR3 is TGTGCCAGCAGTACAAATTATATCGGGACTAGCCCCTTTGGTGAGCAGTTCTTC. It specifies CASSTNYIGTSPFGEQFF.

The chain recombines TRBV4-2 with TRBJ2-7; 8 nucleotides agree with TRBD2. Germline V gives CDR1 LGHNA, CDR2 YNFKEQ. The CDR3 loop spans 16 amino acids. Trimming at V came to 0 bases and at J to 5 bases, leaving 9 bases not matched to a gene. The CDR3 sequence: CASSQEGGLVSDEQYF. Written as DNA, the CDR3 is TGTGCCAGCAGCCAAGAGGGGGGACTAGTTAGCGACGAGCAGTACTTC.

V and J are TRBV19 and TRBJ2-1; D is unresolved. V dropped 3 bases and J dropped 10 bases, with 16 bases sitting between them. The CDR3 is 14 residues long. Germline values: CDR1 LNHDA, CDR2 SQIVND (reference sequence). The CDR3 DNA follows: TGTGCCAGTAGTATCCGGTCAACCGAAGGCGAGCAGTTCTTC. Translated: CASSIRSTEGEQFF.

The chain employs TRBV5-1 and TRBJ1-5; TRBD1 might be the D (6 bases). The ends were cut back, 1 base at V and 3 bases at J, with 11 bases in the middle. The CDR3 sequence is 15 residues long. The germline CDR1 and CDR2 sequences are SGHRS and YFSETQ. The CDR3 protein is CASSLLGQINQPQHF. CDR3 DNA: TGCGCCAGCAGCTTGCTCGGACAGATCAATCAGCCCCAGCATTTT.

The sample holds one count of this clone. V usage is TRBV19 and J usage is TRBJ2-2, with 7 nucleotides matching TRBD2. The germline V gene has CDR1 LNHDA and CDR2 SQIVND (reference sequence). V was pared by 7 bases and J by 6 bases, with 14 bases of the junction left unmatched. The CDR3 runs 16 residues. CDR3 amino acids: CASNAGGGRRPGELFF. CDR3 nucleotide sequence: TGTGCCAGTAACGCGGGTGGCGGGAGAAGGCCCGGGGAGCTGTTTTTT.

The chain employs TRBV6-1 and TRBJ1-5; D not resolved. Germline CDR1 is MNHNS and CDR2 is SASEGT. This CDR3 spans 14 amino acids. Trimming stripped 5 bases from V and 7 bases from J, with 15 bases between. Here the CDR3 DNA reads TGTGCCAGCAGTAACGCATACCGAATCCAGCCCCAGCATTTT. Translating gives CASSNAYRIQPQHF.

This clone was seen a single time. The gene calls are TRBV7-2 and TRBJ2-2; no clear D. Germline CDR1 reads SGHTA; CDR2 reads FQGNSA. This CDR3 comprises 17 residues. The ends were cut back, 0 bases at V and 0 bases at J, with 11 bases in the middle. DNA of the CDR3: TGTGCCAGCAGCTTAGCTCTAGGGATTACGAACACCGGGGAGCTGTTTTTT. Residues: CASSLALGITNTGELFF.

This clone occurred once. V gene TRBV29-1 combines with J gene TRBJ2-3; TRBD2 matches at 8 bases. Germline V CDR1 and CDR2: SQVTM, ANQGSEA. The CDR3 sequence is 15 residues long. J was trimmed by 3 bases and V by 8 bases; bases with no gene match: 13. CDR3 loop: CSSSRGASGTDTQYF. CDR3 bases: TGCAGCTCATCCCGGGGGGCTAGCGGGACAGATACGCAGTATTTT.

A remark on this clone: Other DNA sequences of this sample code for an identical CDR3. The chain joins TRBV27 to TRBJ2-7; D is perhaps TRBD1 or TRBD2 (5 bases each). The V gene's germline CDR1 is MNHEY and CDR2 SMNVEV (reference sequence). The CDR3 is 16 residues long. V lost 0 bases and J lost 0, with 12 bases in between. The CDR3 here is CASSLSSGTLSYEQYF. For the CDR3, the DNA is TGTGCCAGCAGTTTATCCTCCGGGACCCTCTCCTACGAGCAGTACTTC.

This chain uses TRBV7-6 with TRBJ2-5, with 12 bases matching TRBD1. CDR3 size: 16 residues. Trimming at V came to 5 bases and at J to 4 bases, leaving 8 bases not matched to a gene. Germline V lookup: CDR1 SGHVS, CDR2 FNYEAQ. The CDR3 DNA reads as TGTGCCAGCAGCCTACTCCGGGACAGGGGGCGAGAGACCCAGTACTTC. Its translation: CASSLLRDRGRETQYF.

The chain recombines TRBV7-8 with TRBJ2-1; 8 nucleotides line up with TRBD2. Germline V gives CDR1 SGHVS, CDR2 FQNEAQ. V shed 3 bases and J 4 bases; nucleotides not matched to a gene: 2. This CDR3 is built from 14 residues. The CDR3 DNA reads as TGTGCCAGCAGCTTTAGCGGGGATTACAATGAGCAGTTCTTC. Translated, it gives CASSFSGDYNEQFF.

The chain combines TRBV9 with TRBJ2-2; D may match TRBD1 or TRBD2 (5 bases each). Germline V gene lookup returns CDR1 SGDLS and CDR2 YYNGEE. CDR3 length: 16 amino acids. Between the trimmed V and J ends, which lost 3 bases and 7 bases, there was a span of 19 bases. The CDR3 protein is CASSGPAGRRGGELFF. CDR3 nucleotide sequence: TGTGCCAGCAGCGGGCCGGCAGGGAGACGAGGCGGGGAGCTGTTTTTT. The entire variable domain, with the rest obtained from reference TRBV9 and TRBJ2-2, is as follows: DSGVTQTPKHLITATGQRVTLRCSPRSGDLSVYWYQQSLDQGLQFLIQYYNGEERAKGNILERFSAQQFPDLHSELNLSSLELGDSALYFCASSGPAGRRGGELFFGEGSRLTVL.

The chain is built from TRBV7-2 and TRBJ1-1, with 9 bases fitting TRBD1. The V segment lost 5 bases and the J segment 6 bases; nucleotides outside the gene matches: 4. The CDR3 consists of 13 residues. CDR1 is SGHTA and CDR2 is FQGNSA in the germline V gene. CDR3 nucleotide sequence: TGTGCCAGCAGCGTCGGGACAGGGTCTGAAGCTTTCTTT. Amino acids: CASSVGTGSEAFF.

The rearrangement links TRBV7-9 to TRBJ2-3; possible D gene TRBD2, 6 bases. The CDR3 has 16 residues. The germline V and J ends were trimmed by 4 bases and 1 base, with 15 bases remaining between them. Germline assignment: CDR1 SEHNR and CDR2 FQNEAQ (reference sequence). In DNA form, the CDR3 reads TGTGCCAGCAGCTCCCGGGACTCACCAGGCACAGATACGCAGTATTTT. Protein: CASSSRDSPGTDTQYF.

The chain couples TRBV27 to TRBJ2-5; TRBD2 matches at 9 bases. With 0 bases clipped from V and 3 bases from J, the junction kept 2 bases outside the gene matches. This CDR3 comprises 15 residues. CDR1 and CDR2 from the germline V gene are MNHEY and SMNVEV (reference sequence). The chain's CDR3 is CASSLSIAGEETQYF. In nucleotides, the CDR3 is TGTGCCAGCAGTTTATCGATAGCGGGAGAAGAGACCCAGTACTTC.

The chain is built from TRBV7-2 and TRBJ2-7; 7 bases are a match to TRBD1. CDR3 length: 14 amino acids. Trimming took 5 bases from V and 5 from J; bases not matched to a gene: 9. Germline V gives CDR1 SGHTA, CDR2 FQGNSA. This CDR3 reads CASSPETGFDEQYF. DNA for the CDR3: TGTGCCAGCAGCCCAGAGACAGGGTTCGACGAGCAGTACTTC.

The chain employs TRBV5-1 and TRBJ2-5; 7 nucleotides match TRBD2. The CDR3 contains 18 residues. CDR1 SGHRS and CDR2 YFSETQ come from the germline V gene. The trim removed 5 bases at V and 5 bases at J, leaving 21 bases unmatched. The CDR3 is CASSWEPLLGLVGETQYF. The CDR3 bases are TGCGCCAGCAGTTGGGAACCACTCCTTGGACTAGTAGGGGAGACCCAGTACTTC.

The J gene is TRBJ1-1, the V gene TRBV4-1; D gene uncertain. Germline CDR1 and CDR2: MGHRA and YSYEKL. The CDR3 consists of 15 residues. V was trimmed by 4 bases and J by 7 bases, leaving 19 bases between them. The CDR3 is CASSPVLKFFDEAFF. The CDR3 DNA reads TGCGCCAGCAGCCCCGTTTTGAAGTTTTTTGATGAAGCTTTCTTT.

The chain has TRBV7-9 and TRBJ1-1; 8 bases line up with TRBD1. Per germline, CDR1 SEHNR and CDR2 FQNEAQ (reference sequence). J was trimmed by 1 base and V by 4 bases; bases with no gene match: 8. This CDR3 is 16 amino acids long. The CDR3 loop is CASSYPRGHGNTEAFF. Here the CDR3 DNA reads TGTGCCAGCAGCTACCCCAGGGGGCATGGGAACACTGAAGCTTTCTTT. The complete variable domain, with remaining parts taken from reference TRBV7-9 and TRBJ1-1, reads DTGVSQNPRHKITKRGQNVTFRCDPISEHNRLYWYRQTLGQGPEFLTYFQNEAQLEKSRLLSDRFSAERPKGSFSTLEIQRTEQGDSAMYLCASSYPRGHGNTEAFFGQGTRLTVV.

J is TRBJ1-3 and V is TRBV5-5, with D uncertain. The germline gives CDR1 SGHKS, CDR2 YYEKEE (reference sequence). CDR3 length: 15 residues. V dropped 3 bases and J dropped 6 bases, with 16 bases sitting between them. CDR3 residues: CASSYPGHRENTIYF. CDR3 sequence (DNA): TGTGCCAGCAGCTACCCGGGCCATCGAGAAAACACCATATATTTT. Based on the CDR3 plus reference TRBV5-5 and TRBJ1-3, the full variable domain is DAGVTQSPTHLIKTRGQQVTLRCSPISGHKSVSWYQQVLGQGPQFIFQYYEKEERGRGNFPDRFSARQFPNYSSELNVNALLLGDSALYLCASSYPGHRENTIYFGEGSWLTVV.

V gene TRBV7-9 combines with J gene TRBJ1-4; D may be TRBD1 (6 bases). Trimming pared 1 base from V and 6 bases from J, leaving 12 bases between. CDR1 is SEHNR and CDR2 is FQNEAQ in the germline V gene (reference sequence). This CDR3 is 15 amino acids long. The CDR3 loop reads CASSLGTDEYEKLFF. The CDR3 DNA sequence: TGTGCCAGCAGCTTAGGGACAGACGAATATGAAAAACTGTTTTTT. The variable domain in full, completed from reference TRBV7-9 and TRBJ1-4, reads DTGVSQNPRHKITKRGQNVTFRCDPISEHNRLYWYRQTLGQGPEFLTYFQNEAQLEKSRLLSDRFSAERPKGSFSTLEIQRTEQGDSAMYLCASSLGTDEYEKLFFGSGTQLSVL.

J is TRBJ1-2 and V is TRBV5-6; possibly TRBD1 for D (5 bases). The V and J ends lost 2 bases and 0 bases respectively, with 11 bases between them. CDR1 and CDR2 from the germline V gene are SGHDT and YYEEEE. This CDR3 has 15 amino acids. The CDR3 loop is CASSLPGPTNYGYTF. The CDR3 nucleotides read TGTGCCAGCAGCTTACCAGGGCCAACTAACTATGGCTACACCTTC.